This T cell receptor (beta chain) was identified in a study of cytomegalovirus exposure and HLA in healthy donors. On the study more broadly: Of approximately 400 genotyped donors, approximately 80% clustered with self-reported Caucasian donors.

The primer mix had 60 Vbeta and 13 Jbeta primers. Generated by immunoSEQ multiplex PCR, the TCRdb table keeps only in-frame clones and is missing some. The table includes 150,000 or so clones, about 80% detected once. Germline V gives CDR1 SGDLS, CDR2 YYNGEE. Trimming took off 1 base at V and 8 bases at J, with 19 bases between the two ends. The CDR3 covers 16 residues. This TCR was sampled from a man between 25 and 39 years old in good health and CMV-seropositive. The chain has TRBV9 and TRBJ2-4; D perhaps matches TRBD1 (7 bases). The specimen sequenced was PBMCs. CDR3 amino acids: CASSVKGGGEGDIQYF. DNA of the CDR3: TGTGCCAGCAGCGTAAAAGGAGGGGGCGAAGGGGACATTCAGTACTTC. The full variable domain, its missing parts supplied by reference TRBV9 and TRBJ2-4, is DSGVTQTPKHLITATGQRVTLRCSPRSGDLSVYWYQQSLDQGLQFLIQYYNGEERAKGNILERFSAQQFPDLHSELNLSSLELGDSALYFCASSVKGGGEGDIQYFGAGTRLSVL.